One and the same sample provided the 27 T cell receptor beta chains below, sequenced in a study of T cells in Graves' hyperthyroidism and ophthalmopathy. There were TCR beta CDR3 regions amplified from RNA transcripts. First-round RT-PCR targeting the TCR CDR3 was performed with the HTBI primer set. MiXCR was run by TCRdb on the multiplex PCR reads, yielding one entry per CDR3 protein. The repertoire includes about 500,000 distinct CDR3 sequences, around 43% of them detected once, and roughly 45% sits in the top ten. Sample: peripheral blood or thyroid tissue (not recorded which). The receptor source for this set is an adult woman with Graves' disease, either hyperthyroidism or ophthalmopathy (not recorded which).

The chain is built from TRBV7-6 and TRBJ2-5; D possibly uses TRBD1 or TRBD2 (5 bases each). Germline CDR1 and CDR2: SGHVS and FNYEAQ. This CDR3 comprises 16 residues. V dropped 5 bases and J dropped 4 bases, with 20 bases sitting between them. This CDR3 reads CASSGQDRILAETQYF. CDR3 DNA: TGTGCCAGCAGCGGACAAGACAGAATTCTAGCAGAGACCCAGTACTTC.

There are a few counts of this clonotype. The chain uses TRBV24-1 and TRBJ1-2, with D unresolved. V was pared by 4 bases and J by 2 bases, with 7 bases between. Germline-derived CDR1 and CDR2 are KGHDR and SFDVKD. This CDR3 spans 13 amino acids. The CDR3 nucleotides are TGTGCCACCAGTGAGGCACCGAACTATGGCTACACCTTC. It encodes CATSEAPNYGYTF.

This clonotype was observed many times. This chain's CDR3 is CAGRREKLFF. The CDR3 DNA reads as TGTGCCGGCCGAAGGGAAAAACTGTTTTTT. V is TRBV2 and J is TRBJ1-4; D is undetermined. Looked up from germline, CDR1 is SNHLY and CDR2 is FYNNEI. This CDR3 spans 10 amino acids. The V gene lost 11 bases and the J gene lost 8 bases, with 9 bases spanning the gap.

The CDR3 DNA reads as TGTGCCAGCAGCTTAGACCAGGGGTTGGGCACTGAAGCTTTCTTT. Translating gives CASSLDQGLGTEAFF. V is TRBV7-9 and J is TRBJ1-1, with D tentatively TRBD1 (6 bases). The germline CDR1 and CDR2 sequences are SEHNR and FQNEAQ (reference sequence). Trimming took 1 base from V and 4 from J, leaving 13 bases between them. CDR3 length: 15 residues.

This chain uses TRBV7-3 with TRBJ1-1; TRBD1 is a possible D gene (6 bases). This CDR3 is 16 amino acids long. Per germline, CDR1 SGHTA and CDR2 FQGTGA. The ends were cut back, 0 bases at V and 0 bases at J, with 11 bases in the middle. CDR3 nucleotide sequence: TGTGCCAGCAGCTTAACCGGGGGGCCTATGAACACTGAAGCTTTCTTT. It is translated as CASSLTGGPMNTEAFF.

The rearrangement links TRBV6-2 or TRBV6-3 to TRBJ1-5; maybe TRBD1 (5 bases). Germline lookup yields CDR1 MNHEY and CDR2 SVGEGT. V was cut by 5 bases and J by 3 bases, with 14 bases left in between. The CDR3 totals 15 residues. In DNA form, the CDR3 reads TGTGCCAGCAGTCGCTTCGGGACGGCCAATCAGCCCCAGCATTTT. It yields the protein CASSRFGTANQPQHF.

As for this clonotype: Possible read error: a much larger clone is one base away. The CDR3 DNA is TGTGCCAGCAGACCGGGACAGCCCTACGAGCAGTACTTC. Translating gives CASRPGQPYEQYF. V gene TRBV6-5 combines with J gene TRBJ2-7; 7 bases are shared with TRBD1. CDR1 MNHEY and CDR2 SVGAGI come from the germline V gene. Germline trimming cut 6 bases from V and 2 bases from J; bases unmatched to any gene: 4. The CDR3 covers 13 residues.

This clonotype has at least ten counts. The chain joins TRBV2 to TRBJ2-7; possibly TRBD2 for D (6 bases). CDR1 SNHLY and CDR2 FYNNEI come from the germline V gene. V lost 6 bases and J 0 bases, leaving 15 bases between the germline ends. This CDR3 has 15 residues. DNA for the CDR3: TGTGCCAGCAGCTGGGTGGGAGGTCCCTCCTACGAGCAGTACTTC. Its translation: CASSWVGGPSYEQYF.

Notes on this clonotype: The junction shows a germline mismatch at one end, possibly a read error. The CDR3 DNA follows: TGTACCACCAGCAGAGGAGGGACGGAGCAAGAGACCCAGTACTTC. This translates into CTTSRGGTEQETQYF. This chain uses TRBV15 with TRBJ2-5, with D perhaps TRBD2 (6 bases). Germline assignment: CDR1 LNHNV and CDR2 YYDKDF (reference sequence). The CDR3 sequence is 15 residues long.

J is TRBJ1-2 and V is TRBV25-1; no reliable D call. The CDR3 is made up of 11 amino acids. Germline CDR1 is MGHDK and CDR2 is SYGVNS. The V gene lost 7 bases and the J gene lost 8 bases, with 11 bases spanning the gap. The CDR3 DNA sequence: TGTGCCAGCACCGAAGGGCGAGGCTACACCTTC. This codes for CASTEGRGYTF.

V usage is TRBV7-9 and J usage is TRBJ2-7; no clear D. The CDR3 spans 14 residues. V was cut by 5 bases and J by 1 base, with 12 bases left in between. Germline V CDR1 and CDR2: SEHNR, FQNEAQ (reference sequence). The CDR3: CASSQESQSYEQYF. The CDR3 DNA follows: TGTGCCAGCAGCCAAGAAAGTCAGTCCTACGAGCAGTACTTC. The full variable domain, completed using reference TRBV7-9 and TRBJ2-7, is DTGVSQNPRHKITKRGQNVTFRCDPISEHNRLYWYRQTLGQGPEFLTYFQNEAQLEKSRLLSDRFSAERPKGSFSTLEIQRTEQGDSAMYLCASSQESQSYEQYFGPGTRLTVT.

Only a few counts were recorded for this clonotype. The chain is built from TRBV7-8 and TRBJ2-7; 7 bases are shared with TRBD1. Per germline, CDR1 SGHVS and CDR2 FQNEAQ. The CDR3 spans 17 residues. V shed 1 base and J 7 bases; nucleotides not matched to a gene: 16. CDR3 amino acids: CASSLDYVGGPGGEQYF. CDR3 DNA: TGTGCCAGCAGCTTAGATTACGTCGGCGGCCCAGGGGGAGAGCAGTACTTC.

There are many counts of this clonotype. The chain joins TRBV29-1 to TRBJ2-7, with a tentative D call TRBD1 (6 bases). The V end was cut by 6 bases, the J end by 6 bases, with 15 bases between. The CDR3 totals 12 residues. Germline V lookup: CDR1 SQVTM, CDR2 ANQGSEA. The CDR3 region is CSVRQVPGEQYF. The DNA of the CDR3 is TGCAGCGTCCGACAGGTTCCGGGCGAGCAGTACTTC.

This sequence joins TRBV6-1 and TRBJ2-7, with TRBD2 identical over 7 bases. The germline CDR1 and CDR2 sequences are MNHNS and SASEGT. The CDR3 runs to 16 residues. J was trimmed by 3 bases and V by 7 bases; bases with no gene match: 15. The CDR3 bases are TGTGCCAGCAAGCCCGGGATAGGGAGGGGCCACTACGAGCAGTACTTC. Encoded protein: CASKPGIGRGHYEQYF.

The V gene is TRBV10-3, the J gene TRBJ1-2, with unresolved D. Trimming stripped 4 bases from V and 8 bases from J, with 14 bases between. Germline loops: CDR1 ENHRY, CDR2 SYGVKD. There are 13 residues in the CDR3. CDR3 sequence (DNA): TGTGCCATCAGTGTGGAGGGTTTGAAGGGCTACACCTTC. Translation: CAISVEGLKGYTF.

In regard to this clonotype: This is likely a read error, given that the CDR3 carries no conserved phenylalanine or tryptophan at its end. The chain links TRBV7-8 to TRBJ1-6; D is uncertain. This CDR3 comprises 14 residues. Trimming removed 5 bases at V and 5 bases at J, with 10 bases between. The germline V gene encodes CDR1 SGHVS and CDR2 FQNEAQ. CDR3 DNA: TGTGCCAGCAGCCGTGCGGGGAATAATTCACCCCTCCACCTT. Translated: CASSRAGNNSPLHL.

The CDR3 loop is CASSQDLGDGGYTF. CDR3 DNA sequence: TGCGCCAGCAGCCAAGATCTAGGGGATGGTGGCTACACCTTC. The chain uses TRBV4-1 and TRBJ1-2; a weak D match, TRBD1 (5 bases). The length of the CDR3 is 14 residues. V was trimmed by 0 bases and J by 7 bases, leaving 12 bases between them. Germline lookup yields CDR1 MGHRA and CDR2 YSYEKL.

This chain uses TRBV7-2 with TRBJ1-1; D ambiguous. The germline gives CDR1 SGHTA, CDR2 FQGNSA. The V gene lost 5 bases and the J gene lost 4 bases, with 8 bases spanning the gap. This CDR3 region has 12 residues. The CDR3 sequence is CASSRLVTEAFF. The CDR3 nucleotides read TGTGCCAGCAGCCGACTCGTCACTGAAGCTTTCTTT.

V usage is TRBV5-1 and J usage is TRBJ2-5; tentatively, D is TRBD1 (7 bases). V was pared by 3 bases and J by 1 base, with 13 bases between. Germline loops: CDR1 SGHRS, CDR2 YFSETQ. CDR3 size: 15 residues. The CDR3 DNA is TGCGCCAGCAGCTACAGGGGCGGGGCCCAAGAGACCCAGTACTTC. Its protein product is CASSYRGGAQETQYF.

This clonotype occurred many times. The rearrangement uses TRBV4-2 and TRBJ2-7; no clear D gene. In germline, CDR1 is LGHNA, CDR2 YNFKEQ. The germline V and J ends were trimmed by 0 bases and 3 bases, with 6 bases remaining between them. This CDR3 comprises 13 residues. Written as DNA, the CDR3 is TGTGCCAGCAGCCAAGATAATAACTACGAGCAGTACTTC. This sequence encodes CASSQDNNYEQYF.

This clonotype was observed at least ten times. The chain joins TRBV9 to TRBJ2-5; 11 bases map to TRBD2. The CDR3 contains 15 residues. From germline, CDR1 is SGDLS and CDR2 YYNGEE. V trimming: 0 bases; J trimming: 5 bases; junction bases outside the gene matches: 3. CDR3 residues: CASSVVAGGPETQYF. The CDR3 nucleotides read TGTGCCAGCAGCGTAGTAGCGGGAGGGCCGGAGACCCAGTACTTC.

This clonotype came up many times. This chain connects TRBV29-1 to TRBJ1-1, with TRBD1 matching over 11 bases. V lost 6 bases to trimming and J lost 5 bases; unmatched junction nucleotides: 5. CDR1 is SQVTM and CDR2 is ANQGSEA in the germline V gene. The CDR3 runs to 13 residues. The CDR3 DNA reads as TGCAGCGTGGACAGGGGGCAGGGTACTGAAGCTTTCTTT. Its protein is CSVDRGQGTEAFF.

The chain is built from TRBV11-2 and TRBJ2-3; D is unresolved. Trimming removed 4 bases from V and 2 bases from J, with 10 bases in between. CDR3 length: 14 residues. Germline values: CDR1 SGHAT, CDR2 FQNNGV. CDR3 sequence reads: CASSSRSLTDTQYF. As DNA, the CDR3 is TGTGCCAGCAGCTCGAGGAGTCTCACAGATACGCAGTATTTT. Using reference TRBV11-2 and TRBJ2-3 for the parts outside the CDR3, the full variable domain is EAGVAQSPRYKIIEKRQSVAFWCNPISGHATLYWYQQILGQGPKLLIQFQNNGVVDDSQLPKDRFSAERLKGVDSTLKIQPAKLEDSAVYLCASSSRSLTDTQYFGPGTRLTVL.

This clonotype was counted a few times. V gene TRBV14 combines with J gene TRBJ2-7; D not resolved. The V gene's germline CDR1 is SGHDN and CDR2 FVKESK. Between the trimmed V and J ends, which lost 0 bases and 3 bases, there was a span of 6 bases. The CDR3 totals 13 residues. The chain's CDR3 is CASSQDTDYEQYF. As DNA, the CDR3 is TGTGCCAGCAGCCAAGATACGGACTACGAGCAGTACTTC.

This clonotype appeared a single time. V and J are TRBV2 and TRBJ1-2, with a tentative D call TRBD1 (6 bases). V was trimmed by 4 bases and J by 4 bases, leaving 10 bases between them. The CDR3 is 13 residues long. Germline CDR1 and CDR2: SNHLY and FYNNEI. The CDR3 sequence: CASSAQDSYGYTF. The CDR3, as DNA: TGTGCCAGCAGTGCCCAGGACAGCTATGGCTACACCTTC.

This chain joins TRBV15 and TRBJ2-5; the match to TRBD2 covers 9 bases. The CDR3 spans 18 residues. Trimming cost V 4 bases and J 8 bases; bases outside gene matches: 20. CDR1 LNHNV and CDR2 YYDKDF come from the germline V gene (reference sequence). In DNA form, the CDR3 reads TGTGCCACCAGCAAAGGGGGACCCGGGACTAGCTGGCGGGGAACCCAGTACTTC. Translated: CATSKGGPGTSWRGTQYF.

Turning to this clonotype: This could be a read error, since a much larger clone is one nucleotide away. The chain recombines TRBV11-2 with TRBJ2-7; D gene unclear. Germline V gives CDR1 SGHAT, CDR2 FQNNGV. The CDR3 loop spans 15 amino acids. The V end was cut by 1 base, the J end by 5 bases, with 15 bases between. CDR3 sequence reads: CASSLGRPQQHEQYF. The CDR3 DNA is TGTGCCAGCAGCTTAGGCCGCCCCCAACAGCACGAGCAGTACTTC. Filled out from reference TRBV11-2 and TRBJ2-7, the complete variable domain reads EAGVAQSPRYKIIEKRQSVAFWCNPISGHATLYWYQQILGQGPKLLIQFQNNGVVDDSQLPKDRFSAERLKGVDSTLKIQPAKLEDSAVYLCASSLGRPQQHEQYFGPGTRLTVT.